These T cell receptor beta chains were read from a single sample in a study of T cells in Graves' hyperthyroidism and ophthalmopathy. TCRdb called the multiplex PCR reads again in MiXCR, with one record for every CDR3 protein. The repertoire holds around 300,000 distinct CDR3 sequences, with about 25% as singletons. What was sequenced was blood. The origin of the receptors is a man between 40 and 49 years old with Graves' hyperthyroidism that later progressed to Graves' ophthalmopathy. The CDR3 runs from the conserved cysteine through the conserved F or W. D genes are given only for firm matches. The size of a clone is reported for some rows only, either as once, few or many, or as a class for expanded clones.

V gene: TRBV6-5
D gene: -
clone size: many
J gene: TRBJ2-7
CDR3 protein: CASEKLRGSSYEQYF
CDR3 DNA: TGTGCCAGCGAAAAGTTAAGGGGGAGCTCCTACGAGCAGTACTTC

V gene: TRBV6-1
D gene: -
clone size: -
J gene: TRBJ1-2
CDR3 protein: CASSHAPVEVGYTF
CDR3 DNA: TGTGCCAGCAGCCACGCCCCGGTAGAGGTTGGCTACACCTTC

V gene: TRBV7-1
D gene: TRBD2
clone size: -
J gene: TRBJ2-2
CDR3 protein: CASSSTLAGSVNRNTGELFF
CDR3 DNA: TGTGCCAGCAGCTCCACTTTAGCGGGATCAGTCAACAGGAACACCGGGGAGCTGTTTTTT

V gene: TRBV12-3/TRBV12-4
D gene: -
clone size: few
J gene: TRBJ2-7
CDR3 protein: CASSLREVGYEQYF
CDR3 DNA: TGTGCCAGCAGTCTGAGGGAGGTGGGCTACGAGCAGTACTTC

V gene: TRBV12-3/TRBV12-4
D gene: -
clone size: many
J gene: TRBJ1-2
CDR3 protein: CASSFEGPHAF
CDR3 DNA: TGTGCCAGCAGTTTCGAGGGGCCCCACGCCTTC

V gene: TRBV24-1
D gene: -
clone size: many
J gene: TRBJ1-6
CDR3 protein: CATSDRGYNSPLHF
CDR3 DNA: TGTGCCACCAGTGATCGCGGGTATAATTCACCCCTCCACTTT

V gene: TRBV6-5
D gene: -
clone size: -
J gene: TRBJ1-3
CDR3 protein: CASSYSTASGNTIYF
CDR3 DNA: TGTGCCAGCAGTTACTCGACCGCCTCTGGAAACACCATATATTTT

V gene: TRBV20-1
D gene: -
clone size: many
J gene: TRBJ2-7
CDR3 protein: CSARDRSEPYEQYF
CDR3 DNA: TGCAGTGCTAGAGATCGTAGCGAGCCCTACGAGCAGTACTTC

V gene: TRBV6-1
D gene: -
clone size: -
J gene: TRBJ1-3
CDR3 protein: CASSRDGRRGGTIYF
CDR3 DNA: TGTGCCAGCAGTAGGGACGGCCGCCGCGGAGGCACCATATATTTT

V gene: TRBV25-1
D gene: -
clone size: many
J gene: TRBJ2-2
CDR3 protein: CASSDPYTGELFF
CDR3 DNA: TGTGCCAGCAGTGACCCTTACACCGGGGAGCTGTTTTTT